This T cell receptor beta chain was recovered during a study of CD8 T cells in Susac syndrome. CDR1 is GTSNPN and CDR2 is SVGIG in the germline V gene (reference sequence). V lost 2 bases, J lost 8 bases, and 10 bases stayed unmatched. This CDR3 contains 14 residues. An amount of RNA that ranged from roughly 0.45 to 1 ug was reverse transcribed with random hexamers. One entry per CDR3 protein, called by TCRdb with MiXCR from the immunoSEQ multiplex PCR reads. The table has about 210,000 distinct CDR3 sequences, about 94% seen once. This rearrangement joins TRBV30 to TRBJ1-1; 8 nucleotides align to TRBD1. This receptor was taken from a human donor with Susac syndrome. Sequencing input: CD4+ T cells from PBMCs. Here the CDR3 DNA reads TGTGCCTGGAGTATCCTGGACAGGGTGAGGGAAGCTTTCTTT. The encoded protein is CAWSILDRVREAFF.